This is a list of T cell receptor beta chains from one sample in a study of blood T cells in healthy people across ages. TCRdb ran MiXCR on the 5' RACE reads and lists one entry per CDR3 protein. The data hold 540,000 or so distinct CDR3 sequences, with 25% to 30% observed a single time. Sequencing was done on a sample of blood. These receptors all stem from a woman in her 70s in good health. The CDR3 runs from the conserved cysteine through the conserved F or W. Fields, in order: clone size, V gene, J gene, D gene, CDR3 DNA, CDR3 protein. A D gene is named only where the DNA matches it firmly. Not all rows give a size; the values are once, few, many and, for expanded clones, a class.

clone size: -
V gene: TRBV5-4
J gene: TRBJ2-5
D gene: -
CDR3 DNA: TGTGCCAGCAGCCTCACACTAGCTGGAGAGACCCAGTACTTC
CDR3 protein: CASSLTLAGETQYF

clone size: -
V gene: TRBV28
J gene: TRBJ1-1
D gene: TRBD1
CDR3 DNA: TGTGCCAGCAGCTCTCAAGGGGGCTGGGTCGGCACTGAAGCTTTCTTT
CDR3 protein: CASSSQGGWVGTEAFF

clone size: few
V gene: TRBV12-5
J gene: TRBJ2-3
D gene: TRBD1
CDR3 DNA: TGTGCTAGTGGCAGACAGGGGGCCATCCCCACAGATACGCAGTATTTT
CDR3 protein: CASGRQGAIPTDTQYF

clone size: -
V gene: TRBV29-1
J gene: TRBJ1-1
D gene: -
CDR3 DNA: TGCAGCGTCCTTGAGGGGCTTTCCACTGAAGCTTTCTTT
CDR3 protein: CSVLEGLSTEAFF

clone size: -
V gene: TRBV20-1
J gene: TRBJ1-2
D gene: TRBD1
CDR3 DNA: TGCAGTGCAAGCCAGGGGGGGAGGAGGGGCTACACCTTC
CDR3 protein: CSASQGGRRGYTF

clone size: -
V gene: TRBV20-1
J gene: TRBJ2-1
D gene: -
CDR3 DNA: TGCAGTGCTAGCCCCCCCCGAGGGACACCAAACAATGAGCAGTTCTTC
CDR3 protein: CSASPPRGTPNNEQFF

clone size: -
V gene: TRBV5-1
J gene: TRBJ1-3
D gene: -
CDR3 DNA: TGCGCCAGCAGCTTGAATGGTCCGTCAGATGGAAACACCATATATTTT
CDR3 protein: CASSLNGPSDGNTIYF

clone size: -
V gene: TRBV29-1
J gene: TRBJ2-7
D gene: TRBD2
CDR3 DNA: TGCAGCGTTGGGGACCGGGGGGTTTACGAGCAGTACTTC
CDR3 protein: CSVGDRGVYEQYF

clone size: -
V gene: TRBV29-1
J gene: TRBJ2-5
D gene: -
CDR3 DNA: TGCAGCGTTGAAGGACAGAAAGAGACCCAGTACTTC
CDR3 protein: CSVEGQKETQYF

clone size: few
V gene: TRBV7-3
J gene: TRBJ2-3
D gene: TRBD2
CDR3 DNA: TGTGCCAGCTCCGGACTAGCGGGGGGTCCAGATACGCAGTATTTT
CDR3 protein: CASSGLAGGPDTQYF

clone size: -
V gene: TRBV21-1
J gene: TRBJ2-3
D gene: -
CDR3 DNA: TGTGCCAGCAGCGGAAAGGAATCCCGGGACAGTAGCACAGATACGCAGTATTTT
CDR3 protein: CASSGKESRDSSTDTQYF

clone size: once
V gene: TRBV7-2
J gene: TRBJ2-5
D gene: -
CDR3 DNA: TGTGCCAGCAGCCGAGAGGGGGAGACCCACTACTTC
CDR3 protein: CASSREGETHYF

clone size: -
V gene: TRBV12-3/TRBV12-4
J gene: TRBJ2-7
D gene: TRBD1
CDR3 DNA: TGTGCCAGCAGACTCGGGACAGCCTCCTACGAGCAGTACTTC
CDR3 protein: CASRLGTASYEQYF

clone size: few
V gene: TRBV6-2/TRBV6-3
J gene: TRBJ2-5
D gene: TRBD2
CDR3 DNA: TGTGCCAGCAGTGGACTAGCGGGGAAAGAGACCCAGTACTTC
CDR3 protein: CASSGLAGKETQYF

clone size: -
V gene: TRBV4-3
J gene: TRBJ2-6
D gene: -
CDR3 DNA: TGCGCCAGCAGCCTGGGCCGTCCCTCGGGGGCCAACGTCCTGACTTTC
CDR3 protein: CASSLGRPSGANVLTF

clone size: -
V gene: TRBV27
J gene: TRBJ1-6
D gene: -
CDR3 DNA: TGTGCCAGCAGTTCGACAGTCCCTTCACCCCTCCACTTT
CDR3 protein: CASSSTVPSPLHF

clone size: -
V gene: TRBV29-1
J gene: TRBJ2-2
D gene: TRBD1
CDR3 DNA: TGCAGCGTCGCGGAACGTCGGACAGGGGGCACCGGGGAGCTGTTTTTT
CDR3 protein: CSVAERRTGGTGELFF

clone size: few
V gene: TRBV20-1
J gene: TRBJ2-3
D gene: -
CDR3 DNA: TGCAGTGCTCCTAACACAGATACGCAGTATTTT
CDR3 protein: CSAPNTDTQYF

clone size: few
V gene: TRBV27
J gene: TRBJ2-5
D gene: -
CDR3 DNA: TGTGCCAGCAGCCCATGGGGCGGAGGGGGGACCCAGTACTTC
CDR3 protein: CASSPWGGGGTQYF

clone size: -
V gene: TRBV7-9
J gene: TRBJ1-1
D gene: -
CDR3 DNA: TGTGCCAGCAGCCACTGGGAAGACACTGAAGCTTTCTTT
CDR3 protein: CASSHWEDTEAFF

clone size: -
V gene: TRBV5-1
J gene: TRBJ1-2
D gene: TRBD1
CDR3 DNA: TGCGCCAGCAGGTTGCGGACGGGGGACAGCATCTATGGCTACACCTTC
CDR3 protein: CASRLRTGDSIYGYTF

clone size: -
V gene: TRBV4-3
J gene: TRBJ1-1
D gene: -
CDR3 DNA: TGCGCCAGCAGCCAACTGGGGGGGGCATCGAACACTGAAGCTTTCTTT
CDR3 protein: CASSQLGGASNTEAFF

clone size: few
V gene: TRBV2
J gene: TRBJ2-1
D gene: TRBD1
CDR3 DNA: TGTGCCAGCAGAGGACAGGGGGACAATGAGCAGTTCTTC
CDR3 protein: CASRGQGDNEQFF

clone size: few
V gene: TRBV6-5
J gene: TRBJ2-1
D gene: TRBD2
CDR3 DNA: TGTGCCAGCAGTCGGACTAGTTCGTCCGATGAGCAGTTCTTC
CDR3 protein: CASSRTSSSDEQFF